What follows describes a single T cell receptor beta chain. Its target is unknown. The data are from a study of T cell repertoires in cytomegalovirus infection. Looking at the study overall: Recently identified HLA-C-restricted CMV epitopes and well-studied HLA-B-restricted CMV epitopes were used by the study. It was the public TCR beta signatures that indicated both CMV infection and matching HLA type.

Germline CDR1 SGHVS, CDR2 FNYEAQ. CDR3 length: 15 amino acids. V dropped 2 bases and J dropped 0 bases, with 7 bases sitting between them. TCRdb called the reads again in MiXCR, with one record for every CDR3 protein. The sample lists 62,000 or so distinct CDR3 sequences; roughly 21% were seen once. V gene TRBV7-6 combines with J gene TRBJ2-2, with D hard to call. The clonotype originates from a human donor in good health (CMV status not recorded). Some clones in this sample may be carry-over from other donors' samples. The sequencing here drew on CD8+ T cells from cultured PBMCs, taken from culture after CMV antigen stimulation. Here the CDR3 DNA reads TGTGCCAGCAGCTTAAGGGCATCGAACACCGGGGAGCTGTTTTTT. Its protein product is CASSLRASNTGELFF.